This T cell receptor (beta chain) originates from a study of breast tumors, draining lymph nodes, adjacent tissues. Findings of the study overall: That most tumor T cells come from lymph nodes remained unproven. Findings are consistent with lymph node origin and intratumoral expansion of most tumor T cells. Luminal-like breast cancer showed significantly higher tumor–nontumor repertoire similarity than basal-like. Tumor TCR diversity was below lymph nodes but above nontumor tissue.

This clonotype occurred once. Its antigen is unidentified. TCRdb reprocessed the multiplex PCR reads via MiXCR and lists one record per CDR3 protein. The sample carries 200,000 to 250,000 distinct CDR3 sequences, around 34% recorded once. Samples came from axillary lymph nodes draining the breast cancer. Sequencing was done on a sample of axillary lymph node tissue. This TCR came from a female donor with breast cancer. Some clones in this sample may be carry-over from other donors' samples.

CDR3 residues: CASSPPGTGAPYEQYF. The CDR3 DNA sequence: TGTGCCAGCAGCCCGCCGGGAACGGGAGCCCCGTACGAGCAGTACTTC. The chain joins TRBV7-6 to TRBJ2-7; a possible D gene is TRBD2 (6 bases). Germline lookup yields CDR1 SGHVS and CDR2 FNYEAQ. There are 16 residues in the CDR3. Trimming left V 5 bases short and J 4 bases short, with 21 bases between. Together with reference TRBV7-6 and TRBJ2-7, the CDR3 gives the full variable domain: GAGVSQSPRYKVTKRGQDVALRCDPISGHVSLYWYRQALGQGPEFLTYFNYEAQQDKSGLPNDRFSAERPEGSISTLTIQRTEQRDSAMYRCASSPPGTGAPYEQYFGPGTRLTVT.